The rows below give T cell receptor beta chains drawn from one sample of a study of T-cell reconstitution after alpha-beta-depleted transplantation in children. Each CDR3 protein gets one entry after TCRdb re-called the PCR reads with MiXCR. The sample shows roughly 200,000 distinct CDR3 sequences, roughly a tenth of them seen only once. The sample here was PBMCs, taken before TCRalphabeta/CD19-depleted stem cell transplant. All receptors come from a child younger than two with acute myeloid leukemia, due to receive a stem cell transplant. CDR3s include the opening cysteine and the closing phenylalanine or tryptophan. The D gene is left open where the match is weak. Clone size, where shown, is once, few, many, or a class for clones that have expanded.

many,TRBJ1-1,TRBV11-3,TRBD1,TGTGCCAGCAGCCACCGGACAGGGGGCGAGGATGAAGCTTTCTTT,CASSHRTGGEDEAFF
many,TRBJ1-1,TRBV29-1,NA,TGCAGCGTTGATACGGGGAAGGGGCCATTGACTGAAGCTTTCTTT,CSVDTGKGPLTEAFF
NA,TRBJ2-2,TRBV29-1,NA,TGCAGCGCGGGGTCGCACTTGAACACCGGGGAGCTGTTTTTT,CSAGSHLNTGELFF
many,TRBJ1-6,TRBV5-6,TRBD1,TGTGCCAGCAGCGGGGGACAGCTTACAAATTCACCCCTCCACTTT,CASSGGQLTNSPLHF
NA,TRBJ1-1,TRBV5-1,NA,TGCGCCAGCAGCCAGGAGCTACTGAACACTGAAGCTTTCTTT,CASSQELLNTEAFF
many,TRBJ2-4,TRBV10-3,NA,TGTGCCACCCACCTACTAGCCCCCAAAAACATTCAGTACTTC,CATHLLAPKNIQYF
many,TRBJ2-7,TRBV7-2,TRBD2,TGTGCCAGCAGCTTAAGTACTAGCGGGACCTACGAGCAGTACTTC,CASSLSTSGTYEQYF
many,TRBJ2-7,TRBV4-2,TRBD2,TGTGCCAGCAGCCAAGGGACTAGCGGGACCTACGAGCAGTACTTC,CASSQGTSGTYEQYF
many,TRBJ1-1,TRBV2,NA,TGTGCCAGCAGCGCCGAGACCCCCGTTGGGGCTTTCTTT,CASSAETPVGAFF
many,TRBJ2-7,TRBV6-2/TRBV6-3,NA,TGTGCCAGCAGCCCCGAAGGTGGAGAGGGGATGTACGAGCAGTACTTC,CASSPEGGEGMYEQYF
many,TRBJ2-4,TRBV20-1,NA,TGCAGTGCTAGATCTCTGGTACTAAACATTCAGTACTTC,CSARSLVLNIQYF
many,TRBJ2-1,TRBV5-5,TRBD2,TGTGCCAGCAGCTTGTTACCCTCGACTAGCGGGAGCAACAATGAGCAGTTCTTC,CASSLLPSTSGSNNEQFF
many,TRBJ2-5,TRBV6-6,NA,TGTGCCAGCAGTCAGGCCCTAATGGAGACCCAGTACTTC,CASSQALMETQYF
many,TRBJ2-5,TRBV7-6,NA,TGTGCCAGCAGCTCGGAAAGGACTGCTTTGGAGACCCAGTACTTC,CASSSERTALETQYF
many,TRBJ1-3,TRBV18,NA,TGTGCCAGCTCACTTGGGGAATTGGGAAACACCATATATTTT,CASSLGELGNTIYF
many,TRBJ2-3,TRBV5-1,TRBD1,TGCGCCAGCAGCTTGTGGGGACAGGACACAGATACGCAGTATTTT,CASSLWGQDTDTQYF
many,TRBJ1-2,TRBV7-9,NA,TGTGCCAGCAGCTTAGAAGGGAAGAGCGGCTACACCTTC,CASSLEGKSGYTF
many,TRBJ2-3,TRBV5-1,NA,TGCGCCAGCAGCTTGGGGACTGCAGCATCGAGGGAGCAGTATTTT,CASSLGTAASREQYF
many,TRBJ1-5,TRBV5-1,NA,TGCGCCAGCAGCTTGGCAGACAACAATAGCAATCAGCCCCAGCATTTT,CASSLADNNSNQPQHF
many,TRBJ1-2,TRBV12-3/TRBV12-4,NA,TGTGCCAGCAGTTTTTCCCCCAGGGAGGTTGATGGCTACACCTTC,CASSFSPREVDGYTF
many,TRBJ2-4,TRBV5-5,NA,TGTGCCAGCAGCGATATAAGGGAGGGGGGCATTCAGTACTTC,CASSDIREGGIQYF
many,TRBJ1-5,TRBV12-3/TRBV12-4,NA,TGTGCCAGCAGGTGGGGACTACTCGAGAGCAATCAGCCCCAGCATTTT,CASRWGLLESNQPQHF
many,TRBJ1-2,TRBV5-1,TRBD1,TGCGCCAGCAGCCAGGGGGGAGGTTATGGCTACACCTTC,CASSQGGGYGYTF
many,TRBJ2-1,TRBV6-4,TRBD2,TGTGCCAGTAGGACTAGCGGGAACAACAATGAGCAGTTCTTC,CASRTSGNNNEQFF
many,TRBJ2-4,TRBV12-3/TRBV12-4,NA,TGTGCCAGCAGCCACAGGGGTGCGGGGAAAAACATTCAGTACTTC,CASSHRGAGKNIQYF
many,TRBJ2-7,TRBV5-1,NA,TGCGCCAGCAGCTTGGGAGACTTCTACGAGCAGTACTTC,CASSLGDFYEQYF
many,TRBJ2-6,TRBV15,TRBD2,TGTGCCACCAGCAGAGACGCATGGACTAGGACCTCTGGGGCCAACGTCCTGACTTTC,CATSRDAWTRTSGANVLTF
many,TRBJ1-2,TRBV25-1,TRBD1,TGTGCCAGCTTCAGAAAGGCCCTGAGGACAGGGGTCTATGGCTACACCTTC,CASFRKALRTGVYGYTF
many,TRBJ2-1,TRBV18,TRBD2,TGTGCCAGCTCACCTCGTCCTAGCGGGGGGACTGAGCAGTTCTTC,CASSPRPSGGTEQFF
many,TRBJ1-1,TRBV20-1,NA,TGCAGTGCTAGACGGGGAGGGATGAACACTGAAGCTTTCTTT,CSARRGGMNTEAFF
many,TRBJ2-3,TRBV5-4,NA,TGTGCCAGCAGCTTCGACCAAAGGAATGCAGATACGCAGTATTTT,CASSFDQRNADTQYF
few,TRBJ1-1,TRBV5-6,NA,TGTGCCAGCAGCCTGGATGCACAGGAAGAATCTGAAGCTTTCTTT,CASSLDAQEESEAFF
many,TRBJ2-1,TRBV5-1,TRBD2,TGCGCCAGCTCGAAGGCGGGAGGGCCCTACAATGAGCAGTTCTTC,CASSKAGGPYNEQFF
many,TRBJ2-3,TRBV5-1,NA,TGCGCCAGCAGCTTGGACTCAGATACGCAGTATTTT,CASSLDSDTQYF
many,TRBJ2-7,TRBV20-1,TRBD1,TGCAGTGCGGGACAGGGGAACGAGCAGTACTTC,CSAGQGNEQYF
many,TRBJ1-2,TRBV6-1,TRBD1,TGTGCCAGCAGTCAAGCGGACAGGGGGCCTGGCTACACCTTC,CASSQADRGPGYTF
many,TRBJ1-6,TRBV20-1,TRBD1,TGCAGTGCTAGTCGGACAGGGGCGTATAATTCACCCCTCCACTTT,CSASRTGAYNSPLHF
many,TRBJ1-1,TRBV20-1,NA,TGCAGTGCTTCCCCGGAGGGGGGGAGATGGACTGAAGCTTTCTTT,CSASPEGGRWTEAFF
few,TRBJ1-2,TRBV5-4,NA,TGTGCCAGCAGCTTGGATGGGGTGAGCGGCTACACCTTC,CASSLDGVSGYTF
many,TRBJ2-1,TRBV6-5,NA,TGTGCCAGCAGATCGAGGGGGAGCCACAATGAGCAGTTCTTC,CASRSRGSHNEQFF
NA,TRBJ1-4,TRBV23-1,NA,TGCGCCAGCAGTCACCCAGCAGATGAAAAACTGTTTTTT,CASSHPADEKLFF
many,TRBJ1-2,TRBV3-1,NA,TGTGCCAGTGGGGCTAACTATGGCTACACCTTC,CASGANYGYTF
many,TRBJ2-2,TRBV12-3/TRBV12-4,NA,TGTGCCAGCAGCCGAGAGTGGAGCGGGGAGCTGTTTTTT,CASSREWSGELFF
many,TRBJ2-5,TRBV7-9,NA,TGTGCCAGCAGCTTCGCTACCGGCAGAGAAGAGACCCAGTACTTC,CASSFATGREETQYF
many,TRBJ2-7,TRBV11-2,TRBD1,TGTGCCAGCAGCCACAGACAGGGGGCCTACGAGCAGTACTTC,CASSHRQGAYEQYF
many,TRBJ1-2,TRBV28,NA,TGTGCCAGCAGTTTACAGGGTGGCTACACCTTC,CASSLQGGYTF
few,TRBJ2-1,TRBV2,NA,TGTGCCACCCAAGTAAAAAGCTCCTACAATGAGCAGTTCTTC,CATQVKSSYNEQFF
NA,TRBJ2-3,TRBV12-3/TRBV12-4,NA,TGTGCCAGCAGTTTTGGCGGGTCTAGCACAGATACGCAGTATTTT,CASSFGGSSTDTQYF
many,TRBJ1-6,TRBV12-3/TRBV12-4,NA,TGTGCCAGCAGTTTCCGTGGTACGGGGTCACCCCTCCACTTT,CASSFRGTGSPLHF
few,TRBJ1-2,TRBV7-2,NA,TGTGCCAGCAGCCCCTCAGGGGCTAGCTATGGCTACACCTTC,CASSPSGASYGYTF
many,TRBJ1-4,TRBV5-1,NA,TGCGCCAGCAGCTTGCCAGCAACTAATGAAAAACTGTTTTTT,CASSLPATNEKLFF
many,TRBJ1-2,TRBV20-1,NA,TGCAGTGCTAGGGGAGGAGTGGGACACGGGTATTCCGGCTACACCTTC,CSARGGVGHGYSGYTF
many,TRBJ2-2,TRBV4-3,TRBD2,TGCGCCAGCAGCCAAGGTCACGGGAACCTTCTAGCGGGAGGCACCGGGGAGCTGTTTTTT,CASSQGHGNLLAGGTGELFF
many,TRBJ2-7,TRBV12-3/TRBV12-4,NA,TGTGCCAGCAGTTTAACCTACGAGCAGTACTTC,CASSLTYEQYF
many,TRBJ2-1,TRBV3-1,NA,TGTGCCAGCACCCATGCCGGCTCCTACAATGAGCAGTTCTTC,CASTHAGSYNEQFF
many,TRBJ2-3,TRBV5-4,NA,TGTGCCAGCAGCTTGGAGCAGGCAGATACGCAGTATTTT,CASSLEQADTQYF
many,TRBJ2-4,TRBV5-1,NA,TGCGCCAGCACCATCGACAGCCCCAGGGACATTCAGTACTTC,CASTIDSPRDIQYF
NA,TRBJ1-2,TRBV12-3/TRBV12-4,NA,TGTGCCAGCAGTTCAGATCACGGCAGTGACTACACCTTC,CASSSDHGSDYTF
NA,TRBJ2-2,TRBV12-3/TRBV12-4,NA,TGTGCCAGCAGCTGGGCACAGCCCGGGGAGCTGTTTTTT,CASSWAQPGELFF
many,TRBJ2-2,TRBV19,NA,TGTGCCAGTAGTATAGCCCCTAGCACCGGGGAGCTGTTTTTT,CASSIAPSTGELFF